This TCR beta chain was captured in a study of T cells after yellow fever vaccination. Study at large: Preparation of fractions with low cell numbers was performed using SMART-Seq v4 Ultra Low Input.

Germline V gene sequence: CDR1 SGHAT, CDR2 FQDESV (reference sequence). The CDR3 has 18 amino acids. After removal of 7 bases from V and 7 bases from J, the junction contained 14 bases not matched to a gene. This clonotype was recorded a few times. The antigen is not known. The authors made TCR cDNA by 5'RACE template switching, adding a universal primer site and UMIs. TCRdb passed the 5' RACE reads through MiXCR, listing each CDR3 protein once. The sample shows 500,000 to 650,000 distinct CDR3 sequences, about 13% of them seen only once. Study-level points and caveats: Primary-vaccination clones mostly resurfaced post-booster (nearly 97% CD4, about 87% CD8).

The sample here was PBMCs, taken on the day of the yellow fever booster vaccination. This receptor was taken from a man aged 25 to 45 who received the YFV17D yellow fever vaccine. V gene TRBV11-1 combines with J gene TRBJ2-2; TRBD2 agrees at 14 bases. DNA of the CDR3: TGTGCCAGCATCTCCGGGGGACTAGCGGGAGCTAGGAGCGGGGAGCTGTTTTTT. This encodes CASISGGLAGARSGELFF. Full variable domain (outside the CDR3, taken from reference TRBV11-1 and TRBJ2-2): EAEVAQSPRYKITEKSQAVAFWCDPISGHATLYWYRQILGQGPELLVQFQDESVVDDSQLPKDRFSAERLKGVDSTLKIQPAELGDSAMYLCASISGGLAGARSGELFFGEGSRLTVL.